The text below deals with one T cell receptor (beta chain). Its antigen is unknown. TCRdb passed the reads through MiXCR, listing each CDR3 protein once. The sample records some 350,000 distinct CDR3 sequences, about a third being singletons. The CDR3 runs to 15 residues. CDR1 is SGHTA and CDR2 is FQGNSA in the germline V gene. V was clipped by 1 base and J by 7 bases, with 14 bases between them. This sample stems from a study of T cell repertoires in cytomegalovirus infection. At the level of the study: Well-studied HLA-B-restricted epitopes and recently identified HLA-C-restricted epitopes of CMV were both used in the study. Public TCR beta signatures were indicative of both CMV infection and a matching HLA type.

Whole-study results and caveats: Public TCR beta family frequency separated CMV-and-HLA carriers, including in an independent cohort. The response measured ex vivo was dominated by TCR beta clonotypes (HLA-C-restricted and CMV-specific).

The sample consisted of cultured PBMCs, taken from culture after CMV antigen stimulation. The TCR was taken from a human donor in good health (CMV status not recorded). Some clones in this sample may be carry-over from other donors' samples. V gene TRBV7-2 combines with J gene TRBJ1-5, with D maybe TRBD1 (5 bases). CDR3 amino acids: CASSLGLGRGQPQHF. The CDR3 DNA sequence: TGTGCCAGCAGCTTAGGTCTCGGACGGGGCCAGCCCCAGCATTTT.